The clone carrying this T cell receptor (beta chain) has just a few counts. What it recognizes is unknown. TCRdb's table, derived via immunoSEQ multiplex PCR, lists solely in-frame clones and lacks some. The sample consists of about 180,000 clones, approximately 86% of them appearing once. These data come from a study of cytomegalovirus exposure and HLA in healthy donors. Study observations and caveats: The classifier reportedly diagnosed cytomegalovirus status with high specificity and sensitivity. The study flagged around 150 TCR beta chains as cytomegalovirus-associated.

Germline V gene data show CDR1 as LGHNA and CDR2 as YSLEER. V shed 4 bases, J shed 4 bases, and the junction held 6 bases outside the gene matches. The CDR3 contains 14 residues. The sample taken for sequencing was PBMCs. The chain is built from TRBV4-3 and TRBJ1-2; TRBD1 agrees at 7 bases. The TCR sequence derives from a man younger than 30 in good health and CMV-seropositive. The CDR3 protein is CASSPGDRPYGYTF. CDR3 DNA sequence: TGCGCCAGCAGCCCAGGGGACAGACCCTATGGCTACACCTTC.